The 7 T cell receptor beta chains below come from one sample, sequenced in a study of T-cell memory formation after mild COVID-19. TCRdb re-derived calls from the 5' RACE reads in MiXCR, one entry per CDR3 protein. In the table there are approximately 440,000 distinct CDR3 sequences, around 19% of which are singletons. Sequencing was carried out using PBMCs or a T cell subset sorted from them (not recorded which). The receptors derive from an adult woman who had mild COVID-19 (a few samples of this study predate the infection). Cell type and time point are not known.

This chain connects TRBV11-1 to TRBJ2-3, with D possibly being TRBD2 (6 bases). The CDR3 contains 14 residues. CDR1 and CDR2 (germline): SGHAT, FQDESV (reference sequence). The V and J ends lost 2 bases and 6 bases respectively, with 12 bases between them. Here the CDR3 DNA reads TGTGCCAGCAGCTTATCGCTTCGGGGGGATACGCAGTATTTT. Encoded protein: CASSLSLRGDTQYF.

J is TRBJ1-1 and V is TRBV6-2 or TRBV6-3; 7 nucleotides line up with TRBD1. The J segment lost 5 bases and the V segment lost 4 bases, leaving 7 bases of the junction unmatched. The CDR3 covers 14 residues. The germline V gene encodes CDR1 MNHEY and CDR2 SVGEGT. CDR3 DNA sequence: TGTGCCAGCAGTTCGGGACAGATCTTAACTGAAGCTTTCTTT. Amino acids: CASSSGQILTEAFF.

This clonotype occurred a few times. V and J are TRBV12-3 or TRBV12-4 and TRBJ1-2; D is ambiguous. Deletions cut 6 bases from V and 7 bases from J, with 6 bases between. The CDR3 length is 10 residues. This CDR3 is CASRKIGYTF. The CDR3 bases are TGTGCCAGCAGAAAGATTGGCTACACCTTC.

This clonotype occurred a few times. DNA for the CDR3: TGTGCCAGCAGACCCTCAGGGGGCGACTACGAGCAGTACTTC. Translating it yields CASRPSGGDYEQYF. V gene TRBV12-3 or TRBV12-4 combines with J gene TRBJ2-7; 8 nucleotides line up with TRBD1. This CDR3 is built from 14 residues. V was pared by 6 bases and J by 3 bases, with 7 bases of the junction left unmatched.

J is TRBJ2-5 and V is TRBV20-1; D is possibly TRBD2 (5 bases). Trimming took off 5 bases at V and 5 bases at J, with 18 bases between the two ends. This CDR3 has 14 amino acids. Germline-derived CDR1 and CDR2 are DFQATT and SNEGSKA (reference sequence). CDR3 sequence: CSARYRETWETQYF. CDR3 sequence (DNA): TGCAGTGCTCGCTACCGGGAAACCTGGGAGACCCAGTACTTC.

In its sample, this clonotype was seen a few times. The chain is built from TRBV2 and TRBJ2-2, with D perhaps matching TRBD1 or TRBD2 (5 bases each). CDR1 and CDR2 (germline): SNHLY, FYNNEI. CDR3 size: 16 residues. Between the trimmed V and J ends, which lost 7 bases and 4 bases, there was a span of 19 bases. CDR3 amino acids: CASTRMGPGSTGELFF. As DNA, the CDR3 is TGTGCCAGCACCCGAATGGGGCCGGGGAGCACCGGGGAGCTGTTTTTT.

The chain employs TRBV7-6 and TRBJ1-2; D uncertain. Looked up from germline, CDR1 is SGHVS and CDR2 is FNYEAQ. The CDR3 consists of 14 residues. Deletions cut 5 bases from V and 1 base from J, with 11 bases between. The CDR3 DNA reads as TGTGCCAGCAGCCCCCTTGGGCTTAACTATGGCTACACCTTC. Protein product: CASSPLGLNYGYTF.